This TCR beta chain derives from a study of glioma-infiltrating T cells. Study details: Low-grade gliomas were grade II; glioblastomas were grade IV at initial diagnosis. Overall study results and limits: CDR3 overlap between tissue and blood was very small.

This clonotype was found many times. What it recognizes is unknown. The iRepertoire nested amplicon-rescue multiplex PCR amplified TCR alpha and beta CDR3s from RNA. TCRdb itself ran the multiplex PCR reads through MiXCR, one entry per CDR3 protein. The data hold around 390,000 distinct CDR3 sequences, with about two fifths observed a single time. The V gene lost 1 base and the J gene lost 0 bases, with 7 bases spanning the gap. In germline, CDR1 is DFQATT, CDR2 SNEGSKA (reference sequence). The CDR3 totals 14 residues. This sequence joins TRBV20-1 and TRBJ2-4; D is uncertain. Material for sequencing was glioma tissue, nonneoplastic brain tissue, or PBMCs (not recorded which). The TCR sequence derives from a human donor with low-grade glioma or glioblastoma, undergoing nonglioma brain surgery, or in good health (not recorded which). The DNA for the CDR3 is TGCAGTGCTAGAGCTACGCTAGCCAAAAACATTCAGTACTTC. This encodes CSARATLAKNIQYF.